What follows describes a single T cell receptor beta chain. The sample comes from a study of blood T cell repertoires in COVID-19. Per the original data handling: Cell counts per sample came from amplifying reference gene primers. Here immunoSEQ multiplex PCR was the method, and the copy in TCRdb shows in-frame clones only, minus some. V, J and clone size reflect that table, while D and trimming were determined from the DNA. The data contain 160,000 or so clones, around 82% of them singletons. Categorization into cohorts depended on clinical history that participants reported. All recovered Cohort 3 donors got two negative PCRs, got clearance, or saw symptom resolution. Sequenced sample: PBMCs or T cells enriched from blood (not recorded which). The TCR originated in a middle-aged man who had recovered from COVID-19.

The CDR3 DNA sequence: TGTGCCAGCAGTTGGACAGGGGGCTACGAGCAGTACTTC. Translating it yields CASSWTGGYEQYF. The J gene is TRBJ2-7, the V gene TRBV5-5, with 10 bases matching TRBD1. From germline, CDR1 is SGHKS and CDR2 YYEKEE (reference sequence). The J segment lost 3 bases and the V segment lost 5 bases, leaving 2 bases of the junction unmatched. The CDR3 length is 13 residues.